Listed below are T cell receptor beta chains from one sample, sequenced in a study of blood T cell repertoires in COVID-19. Produced via immunoSEQ multiplex PCR; TCRdb's table is partial and in-frame only. The sample has 250,000 or so clones, about 90% seen once; the top ten hold under 2.5%. The sequenced sample was peripheral blood. The source is a woman aged 55-75 years with COVID-19, enrolled during active disease. Each CDR3 is given with its conserved first and last residue. The D gene is left open where the match is weak.

>TRBJ1-1|TRBD1|TRBV19
CASSTAGTGEAFF
>TRBJ2-3|NA|TRBV7-2
CASSLMRETDTQYF
>TRBJ2-1|NA|TRBV6-5
CASSYSNRGAYNEQFF
>TRBJ2-7|TRBD1|TRBV6-4
CASSVGQGLGEQYF
>TRBJ1-2|TRBD1|TRBV14
CASSPHRGAPYGYTF
>TRBJ1-2|TRBD1|TRBV27
CASSPIAGTGGFGYTF
>TRBJ1-3|NA|TRBV9
CASSVEQIHSSGNTIYF
>TRBJ2-5|TRBD2|TRBV9
CASSVERGQETQYF
>TRBJ1-2|TRBD1|TRBV6-5
CASSLGQGGYTF
>TRBJ1-3|NA|TRBV9
CASSVEVGSSGNTIYF
>TRBJ2-5|TRBD1|TRBV30
CAWSTAGGVTQYF
>TRBJ2-1|NA|TRBV6-6
CASSYGADLDEQFF
>TRBJ1-1|NA|TRBV30
CAWSSRGRGNTEAFF
>TRBJ2-3|NA|TRBV6-5
CASSYSPGLDTQYF
>TRBJ2-7|NA|TRBV9
CASSAGGGQIYEQYF
>TRBJ1-2|TRBD1|TRBV4-3
CASSRNRGRGYGYTF
>TRBJ1-6|NA|TRBV5-1
CASSLGERNSPLHF
>TRBJ2-6|NA|TRBV27
CASSNTASGVPGANVLTF
>TRBJ1-1|NA|TRBV6-2/TRBV6-3
CASSWRAGGTEAFF
>TRBJ2-2|NA|TRBV27
CASSLNGHLTGELFF
>TRBJ2-5|TRBD2|TRBV18
CASSALRLAEQETQYF
>TRBJ1-1|NA|TRBV18
CASSPITGSNTEAFF
>TRBJ2-7|NA|TRBV5-5
CASSLRRVVSEQYF
>TRBJ2-2|TRBD2|TRBV6-5
CATVGLEITGELFF
>TRBJ2-5|TRBD1|TRBV5-1
CASKASTGAQETQYF